The 32 T cell receptor beta chains below all came from one sample that was sequenced in a study of Ad26.COV2.S vaccination and SARS-CoV-2 variants. Treatment described: roughly 18 received Ad26.COV2.S at low or high dose, single or two shots; about 5 received placebo; per-sample allocation not given. Day 63 following the first vaccine or placebo injection was when the samples were taken. The protocol was immunoSEQ multiplex PCR, while the TCRdb copy is restricted to in-frame clones and leaves out a portion. The repertoire holds a few hundred thousand clones, with around 86% as singletons. The specimen comprised peripheral blood, sampled in a trial of Ad26.COV2.S vaccine versus placebo. The receptors come from a person aged 18-60 years who received the Ad26.COV2.S COVID-19 vaccine or a placebo.

V is TRBV3-1 (or the pseudogene TRBV3-2) and J is TRBJ2-7, with TRBD2 matching 8 bases. The CDR3 has 11 residues. J was trimmed by 4 bases and V by 8 bases; bases with no gene match: 1. Germline assignment: CDR1 LGHDT and CDR2 YNNKEL (reference sequence). The CDR3 protein is CASGGGYEQYF. Here the CDR3 DNA reads TGTGCCAGCGGCGGGGGGTACGAGCAGTACTTC.

This sequence joins TRBV19 and TRBJ2-3; D is undetermined. Per the germline V gene, CDR1 is LNHDA and CDR2 is SQIVND (reference sequence). Trimming left V 6 bases short and J 0 bases short, with 10 bases between. This CDR3 spans 14 amino acids. The CDR3 DNA reads as TGTGCCAGTAGCCGATCTTATAGCACAGATACGCAGTATTTT. As protein: CASSRSYSTDTQYF.

This clone appeared many times. The chain employs TRBV30 and TRBJ1-3; perhaps TRBD1 as D (5 bases). Germline V lookup: CDR1 GTSNPN, CDR2 SVGIG (reference sequence). Trimming pared 0 bases from V and 0 bases from J, leaving 12 bases between. This CDR3 has 16 amino acids. CDR3 protein: CAWSVLGRGSGNTIYF. The DNA for the CDR3 is TGTGCCTGGAGTGTCCTGGGGCGGGGCTCTGGAAACACCATATATTTT.

The genes are TRBV3-1 (or the pseudogene TRBV3-2) and TRBJ2-5, with unresolved D. The CDR3 is made up of 13 amino acids. V dropped 1 base and J dropped 5 bases, with 8 bases sitting between them. Germline CDR1 LGHDT, CDR2 YNNKEL (reference sequence). The DNA of the CDR3 is TGTGCCAGCAGCCAAGTACTGCTCGAGACCCAGTACTTC. Translation: CASSQVLLETQYF.

V gene TRBV7-9 combines with J gene TRBJ1-1; 10 nucleotides align to TRBD1. Losses at the gene ends were 4 bases for V and 4 bases for J; bases not matched to a gene: 3. CDR1 and CDR2 (germline): SEHNR, FQNEAQ (reference sequence). CDR3 size: 14 residues. CDR3 nucleotides: TGTGCCAGCAGCTCCTGGACAGGGGGCACTGAAGCTTTCTTT. This gives the protein CASSSWTGGTEAFF. Full variable domain (outside the CDR3, taken from reference TRBV7-9 and TRBJ1-1): DTGVSQNPRHKITKRGQNVTFRCDPISEHNRLYWYRQTLGQGPEFLTYFQNEAQLEKSRLLSDRFSAERPKGSFSTLEIQRTEQGDSAMYLCASSSWTGGTEAFFGQGTRLTVV.

Only one count was recorded for this clone. The rearrangement joins TRBV5-8 to TRBJ2-7; possibly TRBD2 for D (5 bases). Germline V lookup: CDR1 SGHTS, CDR2 YDEGEE. Trimming took 7 bases from V and 3 from J, leaving 23 bases between them. This CDR3 comprises 16 residues. CDR3 region: CASAAQEEALDYEQYF. The CDR3 region has the DNA TGTGCCAGCGCCGCCCAGGAGGAAGCTTTGGACTACGAGCAGTACTTC.

A few counts support this clone. This CDR3 reads CASSFIAGANNEQFF. CDR3 DNA sequence: TGTGCCAGCAGCTTTATAGCGGGGGCTAACAATGAGCAGTTCTTC. The chain recombines TRBV5-4 with TRBJ2-1; 9 nucleotides line up with TRBD2. J lost 5 bases, V lost 2 bases, and 5 bases had no gene match. This CDR3 comprises 15 residues. Germline lookup yields CDR1 SGHNT and CDR2 YYREEE (reference sequence). Variable domain in full (rest from reference TRBV5-4 and TRBJ2-1): ETGVTQSPTHLIKTRGQQVTLRCSSQSGHNTVSWYQQALGQGPQFIFQYYREEENGRGNFPPRFSGLQFPNYSSELNVNALELDDSALYLCASSFIAGANNEQFFGPGTRLTVL.

The chain is built from TRBV9 and TRBJ2-1; a possible D gene is TRBD2 (6 bases). Trimming removed 4 bases from V and 5 bases from J, with 13 bases in between. CDR1 and CDR2 (germline): SGDLS, YYNGEE. The CDR3 has 14 amino acids. The CDR3: CASSPPGGNNEQFF. DNA for the CDR3: TGTGCCAGCAGCCCCCCTGGCGGGAACAATGAGCAGTTCTTC.

This clone has just one count. The chain couples TRBV21-1 to TRBJ1-1; the table names TRBD1, a call not compared with the DNA. TRBV21-1 is flagged as a pseudogene. CDR3 size: 14 residues. CDR3 amino acids: CASSRGRQNTEAFF. The CDR3 DNA reads TGTGCCAGCAGCAGGGGGCGTCAGAACACTGAAGCTTTCTTT.

The chain is built from TRBV12-3 or TRBV12-4 and TRBJ1-5; D remains unclear. The length of the CDR3 is 12 residues. Deletions cut 2 bases from V and 6 bases from J, with 5 bases between. The DNA of the CDR3 is TGTGCCAGCAGTTTAACGCCTCAGCCCCAGCATTTT. It encodes CASSLTPQPQHF.

This clone occurred a few times. The rearrangement joins TRBV2 to TRBJ1-2; 7 bases fit TRBD1. This CDR3 comprises 15 residues. Germline V gives CDR1 SNHLY, CDR2 FYNNEI. V lost 1 base, J lost 4 bases, and 6 bases stayed unmatched. CDR3 in DNA: TGTGCCAGCAGTGAAGGGGAAGGGGGCGTCTATGGCTACACCTTC. It yields the protein CASSEGEGGVYGYTF.

The chain links TRBV30 to TRBJ1-2; TRBD1 matches 12 bases. The germline V gene has CDR1 GTSNPN and CDR2 SVGIG (reference sequence). The CDR3 loop spans 14 amino acids. The V segment lost 7 bases and the J segment 8 bases; nucleotides outside the gene matches: 11. CDR3 in amino acids: CASRRDRGPGGYTF. The CDR3 bases are TGTGCCTCGCGTAGGGACAGGGGGCCGGGAGGCTACACCTTC.

The chain couples TRBV30 to TRBJ1-4, with TRBD1 as a possible D gene (5 bases). This CDR3 region has 13 residues. Germline CDR1 reads GTSNPN; CDR2 reads SVGIG (reference sequence). V was pared by 3 bases and J by 6 bases, with 11 bases between. This chain's CDR3 is CAWSDGTYEKLFF. DNA for the CDR3: TGTGCCTGGAGCGACGGGACGTATGAAAAACTGTTTTTT.

The chain links TRBV27 to TRBJ1-6; D might be TRBD1 (6 bases). The ends were cut back, 3 bases at V and 5 bases at J, with 14 bases in the middle. The CDR3 length is 16 residues. Germline V CDR1 and CDR2: MNHEY, SMNVEV (reference sequence). This CDR3 reads CASSLAPTGHNSPLHF. In DNA, the CDR3 is TGTGCCAGCAGTTTGGCCCCGACAGGCCATAATTCACCCCTCCACTTT.

This clone came up a few times. This rearrangement joins TRBV5-1 to TRBJ1-6; 7 bases fit TRBD1. Germline values: CDR1 SGHRS, CDR2 YFSETQ. This CDR3 is built from 17 residues. The V segment lost 4 bases and the J segment 7 bases; nucleotides outside the gene matches: 14. CDR3 protein: CASSISEADRENSPLHF. CDR3 DNA: TGCGCCAGCAGCATCTCCGAGGCTGACAGGGAAAATTCACCCCTCCACTTT.

The rearrangement links TRBV20-1 to TRBJ2-1; D unclear. CDR1 and CDR2 (germline): DFQATT, SNEGSKA (reference sequence). The CDR3 extends over 11 amino acids. In DNA, the CDR3 is TGCATCGGAGCGAGGTACAATGAGCAGTTCTTC. Its translation is CIGARYNEQFF.

V and J are TRBV3-1 (or the pseudogene TRBV3-2) and TRBJ2-4; 11 bases map to TRBD2. CDR1 LGHDT and CDR2 YNNKEL come from the germline V gene (reference sequence). The ends lost 4 bases at V and 5 bases at J; junction bases unmatched: 4. The CDR3 consists of 15 residues. The DNA of the CDR3 is TGTGCCAGCAGCCTAGCGGGGGGGCCCGAAAACATTCAGTACTTC. Residues: CASSLAGGPENIQYF.

This clone was seen just once. This chain connects TRBV28 to TRBJ1-1; a weak D match, TRBD1 (5 bases). Germline V gene data show CDR1 as MDHEN and CDR2 as SYDVKM. The CDR3 consists of 14 residues. The V and J ends lost 2 bases and 0 bases respectively, with 7 bases between them. The CDR3 DNA follows: TGTGCCAGCAGTTTACGGGGCATGAACACTGAAGCTTTCTTT. Residues: CASSLRGMNTEAFF. Complete variable domain (other parts from reference TRBV28 and TRBJ1-1): DVKVTQSSRYLVKRTGEKVFLECVQDMDHENMFWYRQDPGLGLRLIYFSYDVKMKEKGDIPEGYSVSREKKERFSLILESASTNQTSMYLCASSLRGMNTEAFFGQGTRLTVV.

Written as DNA, the CDR3 is TGTGCCAGCAGTGAATTTCGTCAGCCCCAGCATTTT. Its translation is CASSEFRQPQHF. The chain is built from TRBV6-1 and TRBJ1-5; D remains ambiguous. CDR3 length equals 12 residues. Trimming removed 2 bases at V and 6 bases at J, with 5 bases between. The germline V gene has CDR1 MNHNS and CDR2 SASEGT.

V and J are TRBV7-8 and TRBJ2-3, with D hard to call. Germline CDR1 is SGHVS and CDR2 is FQNEAQ. Trimming left V 1 base short and J 6 bases short, with 11 bases between. The CDR3 is 14 amino acids. The DNA of the CDR3 is TGTGCCAGCAGCTTAGTGGGTGGGTCGGATACGCAGTATTTT. Translation: CASSLVGGSDTQYF.

This chain joins TRBV5-3 and TRBJ1-5; D might be TRBD1 (6 bases). Being an ORF, TRBV5-3 has a function that is uncertain. There are 18 residues in the CDR3. V lost 6 bases and J lost 0, with 22 bases in between. The CDR3 sequence: CARNKTGFGLYSNQPQHF. CDR3 coding DNA: TGTGCCAGAAACAAAACAGGGTTTGGTCTATATAGCAATCAGCCCCAGCATTTT.

The J gene is TRBJ2-1, the V gene TRBV18; 7 bases line up with TRBD1. The CDR3 sequence is 15 residues long. Germline CDR1 is KGHSH and CDR2 is LQKENI. V lost 3 bases to trimming and J lost 5 bases; unmatched junction nucleotides: 7. The CDR3 nucleotides read TGTGCCAGCTCACCCCAACAGGGGATTAACAATGAGCAGTTCTTC. This translates into CASSPQQGINNEQFF.

V and J are TRBV9 and TRBJ2-5; D ambiguous. Germline V gene lookup returns CDR1 SGDLS and CDR2 YYNGEE. Trimming pared 3 bases from V and 5 bases from J, leaving 11 bases between. The CDR3 runs to 13 residues. CDR3 residues: CASSDGFGETQYF. As DNA, the CDR3 is TGTGCCAGCAGCGATGGATTCGGGGAGACCCAGTACTTC. Drawing the rest from reference TRBV9 and TRBJ2-5, the complete variable domain is DSGVTQTPKHLITATGQRVTLRCSPRSGDLSVYWYQQSLDQGLQFLIQYYNGEERAKGNILERFSAQQFPDLHSELNLSSLELGDSALYFCASSDGFGETQYFGPGTRLLVL.

The gene calls are TRBV6-5 and TRBJ1-2; D remains unclear. CDR3 length: 13 residues. Germline CDR1 is MNHEY and CDR2 is SVGAGI. Between the trimmed V and J ends, which lost 2 bases and 4 bases, there was a span of 8 bases. For the CDR3, the DNA is TGTGCCAGCAGTTACGTGAGATTCTATGGCTACACCTTC. Protein: CASSYVRFYGYTF.

J is TRBJ2-3 and V is TRBV19; D gene uncertain. Trimming stripped 4 bases from V and 0 bases from J, with 14 bases between. Germline CDR1 and CDR2: LNHDA and SQIVND (reference sequence). The CDR3 has 16 residues. CDR3 sequence (DNA): TGTGCCAGTAGTAATGGGTTAGAGTCTAGCACAGATACGCAGTATTTT. Translating gives CASSNGLESSTDTQYF.

The rearrangement links TRBV4-3 to TRBJ2-1, with unresolved D. The CDR3 sequence is 15 residues long. Germline CDR1 LGHNA, CDR2 YSLEER. Between the trimmed V and J ends, which lost 1 base and 3 bases, there was a span of 10 bases. CDR3 sequence: CASSQVVGNYNEQFF. The CDR3, as DNA: TGCGCCAGCAGCCAAGTGGTAGGGAACTACAATGAGCAGTTCTTC.

This chain links TRBV9 with TRBJ1-6, with unresolved D. The CDR3 consists of 17 residues. V was trimmed by 3 bases and J by 2 bases, leaving 15 bases between them. In germline, CDR1 is SGDLS, CDR2 YYNGEE. CDR3: CASSAAPSGAYNSPLHF. In DNA form, the CDR3 reads TGTGCCAGCAGCGCCGCCCCTTCGGGAGCCTATAATTCACCCCTCCACTTT.

The rearrangement uses TRBV11-2 and TRBJ1-5; maybe TRBD1 (5 bases). The CDR3 has 16 amino acids. V was pared by 2 bases and J by 0 bases, with 11 bases between. Germline CDR1 is SGHAT and CDR2 is FQNNGV. The CDR3 sequence is CASSLNGGTSNQPQHF. The CDR3 region has the DNA TGTGCCAGCAGCTTAAACGGAGGGACTAGCAATCAGCCCCAGCATTTT.

The chain carries TRBV27 and TRBJ2-3, with D perhaps being TRBD1 or TRBD2 (5 bases each). V was pared by 5 bases and J by 1 base, with 10 bases between. This CDR3 region has 14 residues. Looked up from germline, CDR1 is MNHEY and CDR2 is SMNVEV (reference sequence). The CDR3 bases are TGTGCCAGCAGTCCAGGGACGCGCACAGATACGCAGTATTTT. It yields the protein CASSPGTRTDTQYF.

The V gene is TRBV25-1, the J gene TRBJ2-7; D assignment may be TRBD1 or TRBD2 (6 bases each). Trimming shortened V by 6 bases and J by 2 bases, and 14 bases separated the two germline ends. The CDR3 is 14 amino acids. Germline-derived CDR1 and CDR2 are MGHDK and SYGVNS. Here the CDR3 DNA reads TGTGCCAGCAGGGGCGGGGACATCCCCTACGAGCAGTACTTC. Translating gives CASRGGDIPYEQYF.

The chain combines TRBV5-1 with TRBJ2-3; TRBD2 aligns across 12 bases. V lost 1 base and J lost 0; bases outside the gene matches: 6. Per germline, CDR1 SGHRS and CDR2 YFSETQ. The CDR3 is 18 amino acids. CDR3: CASSLRASGGASTDTQYF. The CDR3 DNA sequence: TGCGCCAGCAGCTTGCGGGCTAGCGGGGGGGCCAGCACAGATACGCAGTATTTT.

J is TRBJ1-5 and V is TRBV18, with D unclear. CDR1 and CDR2 (germline): KGHSH, LQKENI. Deletions cut 4 bases from V and 1 base from J, with 8 bases between. The CDR3 sequence is 14 residues long. CDR3 sequence: CASSLGVSNQPQHF. The CDR3 bases are TGTGCCAGCTCACTCGGGGTGAGCAATCAGCCCCAGCATTTT.